This T cell receptor beta chain was recovered during a study of blood T cells in healthy people across ages. With a J-beta primer mix and a sample-barcoded 5' primer, a second PCR ran roughly 6 to 12 cycles. TCRdb analysed the 5' RACE reads with MiXCR anew, one entry per CDR3 protein. Among about 840,000 distinct CDR3 sequences listed, under 35% were seen once. V lost 7 bases, J lost 4 bases, and 10 bases lay in between. Germline V CDR1 and CDR2: KGHDR, SFDVKD. CDR3 size: 13 residues. These data were also filed under a second study, of T cells of mothers and their children.

The sample taken for sequencing was blood. The chain employs TRBV24-1 and TRBJ2-1; D is ambiguous. The receptor's source is a woman aged 35 to 49 in good health. CDR3 sequence reads: CATRGLEYNEQFF. In nucleotides, the CDR3 is TGTGCCACCAGGGGATTGGAGTACAATGAGCAGTTCTTC.